This entry concerns a single T cell receptor (beta chain). These data originate in a study of T-cell memory formation after mild COVID-19. TCRdb processed the 5' RACE reads anew with MiXCR; each CDR3 protein has one entry. The table lists about 560,000 distinct CDR3 sequences, 20% to 25% of them singletons. This TCR was sampled from an adult woman who had mild COVID-19 (a few samples of this study predate the infection). Cell type and time point are not known. Sequenced: PBMCs or a T cell subset sorted from them (not recorded which).

CDR3 bases: TGTGCGTGGTCAGCACAGCGCATGAACACTGAAGCTTTCTTT. Amino acids: CAWSAQRMNTEAFF. V and J are TRBV2 and TRBJ1-1, with no clear D. Germline V gives CDR1 SNHLY, CDR2 FYNNEI. This CDR3 contains 14 residues.